This is a list of T cell receptor beta chains from one sample in a study of blood T cell repertoires in COVID-19. Only in-frame clones appear in the TCRdb table, and some are missing; sequencing was by immunoSEQ multiplex PCR. The table lists approximately 31,000 clones, 75% to 85% of them singletons. The sequenced sample was peripheral blood. The receptors stem from a man older than 75 with active COVID-19. The CDR3 runs from the conserved cysteine through the conserved F or W. The D gene is left open where the match is weak. Clone size is shown for a subset of rows, as once, few, many or a class of expanded clone.

j_call v_call clone_size d_call cdr3_nt cdr3_aa
TRBJ1-1 TRBV21-1 NA NA TGTGCCAGCAGCAAGAACGGGACAGGGGACACTGAAGCTTTCTTT CASSKNGTGDTEAFF
TRBJ1-4 TRBV6-6 NA TRBD1 TGTGCCAGCTCGGGACAGGGGGCTCTCACTAATGAAAAACTGTTTTTT CASSGQGALTNEKLFF
TRBJ2-7 TRBV7-2 NA NA TGTGCCAGCAGCTTCCAGTACGAGCAGTACTTC CASSFQYEQYF
TRBJ1-1 TRBV7-2 once NA TGTGCCAGCAGCTTAGAACCGAGCGCTGAAGCTTTCTTT CASSLEPSAEAFF
TRBJ2-5 TRBV3-1/TRBV3-2 NA NA TGTGCCAGCAGCCAAGGAGGAACCCAGTACTTC CASSQGGTQYF
TRBJ1-2 TRBV29-1 medium-sized NA TGCAGCGTTGAACCCCTTTCAGTAGGGGGTGGCTACACCTTC CSVEPLSVGGGYTF
TRBJ1-2 TRBV29-1 NA TRBD1 TGCAGCGTTTCAACCGCCGGGACAGGGAACTATGGCTACACCTTC CSVSTAGTGNYGYTF
TRBJ2-1 TRBV5-1 NA NA TGCGCCAGCAGCTTGGCCTCTAGCAGCTCCTACAATGAGCAGTTCTTC CASSLASSSSYNEQFF
TRBJ2-2 TRBV28 NA TRBD2 TGTGCCAGCAGGCGCACTAGCGGGGTGGTCGGGGAGCTGTTTTTT CASRRTSGVVGELFF
TRBJ2-1 TRBV27 NA TRBD2 TGTGCCAGCAGTAGGCCGGGACTAGCGCCCGAGCAGTTCTTC CASSRPGLAPEQFF
TRBJ2-3 TRBV5-1 NA NA TGCGCCAGCAGCGCGCCACTAGCTAATACGCAGTATTTT CASSAPLANTQYF
TRBJ1-3 TRBV2 NA NA TGTGCCAGCAGTGTGTCCAAAACTAGAGGGAACACCATATATTTT CASSVSKTRGNTIYF
TRBJ2-1 TRBV11-1 NA NA TGTGCCAGCAGTTTTTCGGGCAGGGCGGCATACAATGAGCAGTTCTTC CASSFSGRAAYNEQFF
TRBJ2-3 TRBV7-3 NA TRBD2 TGTGCCAGCAGCATGGGACTAGCTGCCCCAGATACGCAGTATTTT CASSMGLAAPDTQYF
TRBJ2-5 TRBV3-1/TRBV3-2 NA TRBD2 TGTGCCAGCAGCCAAAGGACTAGAGGAGAGACCCAGTACTTC CASSQRTRGETQYF
TRBJ2-1 TRBV19 few TRBD1 TGTGCCAGTAGTCCCGGGACAGGCTCCTACAATGAGCAGTTCTTC CASSPGTGSYNEQFF
TRBJ1-2 TRBV19 NA TRBD1 TGTGCCAGTAGTAAGGGGGTCCCGGGACAGGGTAGAAGGAACTATGGCTACACCTTC CASSKGVPGQGRRNYGYTF
TRBJ2-3 TRBV23-1 NA TRBD1 TGCGCCAGCAGTCACCGGGACAGGGTTGCAGATACGCAGTATTTT CASSHRDRVADTQYF
TRBJ1-1 TRBV10-3 few TRBD1 TGTGCCATCAGGGGGGACAGCGGGAACACTGAAGCTTTCTTT CAIRGDSGNTEAFF
TRBJ1-6 TRBV15 medium-sized NA TGTGCCACCAGCAGAGATCGTCAGGGATCAAATAATTCACCCCTCCACTTT CATSRDRQGSNNSPLHF
TRBJ1-5 TRBV5-5 NA NA TGTGCCAGCAGCTTGTGGTTCAGGGCGGATCAGCCCCAGCATTTT CASSLWFRADQPQHF
TRBJ2-5 TRBV7-8 NA TRBD1 TGTGCCAGCAGCCGACAGGGTGTCAAGCAAGAGACCCAGTACTTC CASSRQGVKQETQYF
TRBJ1-4 TRBV4-2 NA NA TGTGCCAGCAGCCAACTTGAAGGGCAGGGGAATGAAAAACTGTTTTTT CASSQLEGQGNEKLFF
TRBJ2-2 TRBV24-1 few NA TGTGCCACCAGTGATTTGAGAGGGGGACCACGAAACACCGGGGAGCTGTTTTTT CATSDLRGGPRNTGELFF
TRBJ2-3 TRBV5-4 NA NA TGTGCCAGCAGCTTGGGGCCGGGGGACAGCACAGATACGCAGTATTTT CASSLGPGDSTDTQYF
TRBJ2-3 TRBV14 NA TRBD2 TGTGCCAGCAGCCAAGTTGCGGGGGGGCCGGTTTATACGCAGTATTTT CASSQVAGGPVYTQYF
TRBJ2-3 TRBV5-1 once TRBD2 TGCGCCAGCAGCTCGGGACTAGCGGGGGGAGCAGATACGCAGTATTTT CASSSGLAGGADTQYF
TRBJ2-3 TRBV10-3 NA NA TGTGCCATCAGTGAATATAGCACAGATACGCAGTATTTT CAISEYSTDTQYF
TRBJ2-3 TRBV10-3 NA NA TGTGCCATCAGTGAGTACCAGGGGATAACAGATACGCAGTATTTT CAISEYQGITDTQYF
TRBJ2-5 TRBV23-1 NA NA TGCGCCAGCAGTCAATCCGTTCAGGGCCAAGAGACCCAGTACTTC CASSQSVQGQETQYF
TRBJ2-3 TRBV21-1 NA NA TGTGCCAGCAGCAAAGTGACGCGGGGGGGCCTCGAAGATACGCAGTATTTT CASSKVTRGGLEDTQYF
TRBJ1-5 TRBV15 NA NA TGTGCCACCAGCAGAGTGGGCCTTAGCAATCAGCCCCAGCATTTT CATSRVGLSNQPQHF
TRBJ1-2 TRBV7-9 once TRBD1 TGTGCCAGCAGCTTAGGGACAGGGCACCGAAACACCTTC CASSLGTGHRNTF
TRBJ2-2 TRBV28 NA NA TGTGCCAGCAGTTCGGGGACACTCGCGAACACCGGGGAGCTGTTTTTT CASSSGTLANTGELFF
TRBJ2-3 TRBV24-1 NA TRBD1 TGTGCCACCAGTGGCGGACAGGGGGCGCGAGATACGCAGTATTTT CATSGGQGARDTQYF
TRBJ1-2 TRBV18 NA NA TGTGCCAGCTCACCATCGAAGGCCGGGCCCGCGGGAGGCTACACCTTC CASSPSKAGPAGGYTF
TRBJ1-2 TRBV19 NA NA TGTGCCAGTCAAAAGGGAGACTATGGCTACACCTTC CASQKGDYGYTF
TRBJ1-2 TRBV5-5 NA TRBD1 TGTGCCAGCAGCTTCGGACAGGGGGAAGGCTACACCTTC CASSFGQGEGYTF
TRBJ1-4 TRBV2 NA NA TGTGCCAGCAGGGGGGGAGGGGGTAATGAAAAACTGTTTTTT CASRGGGGNEKLFF
TRBJ1-1 TRBV24-1 NA NA TGTGCCACCAGTGACCAGCGGACAGATGAAGCTTTCTTT CATSDQRTDEAFF
TRBJ1-5 TRBV2 few TRBD1 TGTGCCAGCAGCGGACAGGTTAGCAATCAGCCCCAGCATTTT CASSGQVSNQPQHF
TRBJ2-7 TRBV25-1 NA TRBD2 TGTGCCAGCAGCCCAGGACTAGCGGGGGGAAAGCAGTACTTC CASSPGLAGGKQYF
TRBJ2-5 TRBV5-1 NA TRBD1 TGCGCCAGCAGCTTATCCGGGACAGGGGGATTTGAGACCCAGTACTTC CASSLSGTGGFETQYF
TRBJ1-2 TRBV5-1 NA NA TGCGCCAGCAGCTTCAGGACTCAGGGAGGATCTAGCCATGGCTACACCTTC CASSFRTQGGSSHGYTF
TRBJ2-1 TRBV24-1 NA TRBD1 TGTGCCACCAGTGACCCCTCGACAGGGGCCTACAATGAGCAGTTCTTC CATSDPSTGAYNEQFF
TRBJ2-5 TRBV3-1/TRBV3-2 NA TRBD1 TGTGCCAGCGCCCGACAGGGGCGCCAAGAGACCCAGTACTTC CASARQGRQETQYF
TRBJ1-4 TRBV6-6 NA NA TGTGCCAGCAACTTGAATTCCGGGACACATGAAAAACTGTTTTTT CASNLNSGTHEKLFF
TRBJ2-7 TRBV23-1 NA TRBD1 TGCGCCATCACCAACCCAACCGGGACAGGGTGTTTCGAGCAGTACTTC CAITNPTGTGCFEQYF
TRBJ2-1 TRBV12-5 NA NA TGTGCTAGTTGTTTGTTCGACAATGAGCAGTTCTTC CASCLFDNEQFF